This TCR beta chain was recorded in a study of T cell responses to AZD1222 COVID-19 vaccine. The method was immunoSEQ multiplex PCR; TCRdb's version includes in-frame clones alone and lacks a portion of them. Counted here are 130,000 or so clones, 80% to 90% occurring once; the ten biggest clones make up approximately 8.8%. Some second doses came at about 4 weeks and others at about 12 weeks; these were pooled. A word on this clone: Its target is not known.

The study, taken as a whole, reports: There were repertoire samples only from the period after the peak T cell response. Spike-specific TCR depth and breadth grew after two AZD1222 doses.

This clonotype was sampled from an adult who received the AZD1222 COVID-19 vaccine. The starting material was peripheral blood, obtained 28 days after the second AZD1222 dose.

CDR3 amino acids: CASSQRAGAGTQYF. The DNA of the CDR3 is TGTGCCAGCAGCCAACGAGCGGGAGCCGGGACCCAGTACTTC. This chain uses TRBV3-1 (or the pseudogene TRBV3-2) with TRBJ2-5; 8 positions agree with TRBD2. CDR1 and CDR2 from the germline V gene are LGHDT and YNNKEL (reference sequence). V lost 2 bases to trimming and J lost 7 bases; unmatched junction nucleotides: 6. The CDR3 loop spans 14 amino acids.